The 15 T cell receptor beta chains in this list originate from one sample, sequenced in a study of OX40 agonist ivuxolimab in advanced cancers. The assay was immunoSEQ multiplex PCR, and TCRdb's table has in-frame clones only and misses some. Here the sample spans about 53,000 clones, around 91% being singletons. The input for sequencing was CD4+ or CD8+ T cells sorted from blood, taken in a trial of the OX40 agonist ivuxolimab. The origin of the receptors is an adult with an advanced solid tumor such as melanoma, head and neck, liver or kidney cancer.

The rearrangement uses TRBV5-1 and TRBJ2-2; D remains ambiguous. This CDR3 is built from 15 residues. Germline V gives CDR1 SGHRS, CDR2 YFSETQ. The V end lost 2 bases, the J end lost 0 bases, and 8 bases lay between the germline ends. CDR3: CASSFDTANTGELFF. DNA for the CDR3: TGCGCCAGCAGCTTTGACACCGCGAACACCGGGGAGCTGTTTTTT. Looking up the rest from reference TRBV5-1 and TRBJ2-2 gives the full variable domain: KAGVTQTPRYLIKTRGQQVTLSCSPISGHRSVSWYQQTPGQGLQFLFEYFSETQRNKGNFPGRFSGRQFSNSRSEMNVSTLELGDSALYLCASSFDTANTGELFFGEGSRLTVL.

CDR3 nucleotides: TGTGCCAGCAGCCGCCCGGGGTCAGATACGCAGTATTTT. Its translation: CASSRPGSDTQYF. This rearrangement joins TRBV5-4 to TRBJ2-3; possible D gene TRBD2, 5 bases. Germline CDR1 and CDR2: SGHNT and YYREEE (reference sequence). CDR3 length: 13 residues. Trimming removed 4 bases from V and 4 bases from J, with 10 bases in between. The variable domain in full, with the rest retrieved from reference TRBV5-4 and TRBJ2-3, is ETGVTQSPTHLIKTRGQQVTLRCSSQSGHNTVSWYQQALGQGPQFIFQYYREEENGRGNFPPRFSGLQFPNYSSELNVNALELDDSALYLCASSRPGSDTQYFGPGTRLTVL.

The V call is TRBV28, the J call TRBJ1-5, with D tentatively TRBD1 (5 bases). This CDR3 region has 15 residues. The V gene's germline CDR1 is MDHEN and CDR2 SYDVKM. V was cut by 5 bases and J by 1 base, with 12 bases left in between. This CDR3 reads CASSKQVSSNQPQHF. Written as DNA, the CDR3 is TGTGCCAGCAGTAAACAGGTTAGCAGCAATCAGCCCCAGCATTTT.

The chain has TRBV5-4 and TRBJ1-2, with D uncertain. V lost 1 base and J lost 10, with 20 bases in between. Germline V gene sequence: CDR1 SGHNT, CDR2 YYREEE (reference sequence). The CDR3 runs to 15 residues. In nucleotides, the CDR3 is TGTGCCAGCAGCTTGAGCATAGGAGATTCCGGAATCTACACCTTC. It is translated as CASSLSIGDSGIYTF.

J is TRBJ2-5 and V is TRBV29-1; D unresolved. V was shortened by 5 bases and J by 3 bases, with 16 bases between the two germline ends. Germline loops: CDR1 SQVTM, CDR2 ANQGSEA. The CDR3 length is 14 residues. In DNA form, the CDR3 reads TGCAGCGTTAAGTACCAGCTTGTAGAAGAGACCCAGTACTTC. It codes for CSVKYQLVEETQYF.

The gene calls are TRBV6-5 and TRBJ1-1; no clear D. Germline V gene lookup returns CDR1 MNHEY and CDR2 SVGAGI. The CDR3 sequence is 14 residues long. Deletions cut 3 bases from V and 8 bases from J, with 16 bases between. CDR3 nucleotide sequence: TGTGCCAGCAGTTATGGCGAAGGAGAATCCGAAGCTTTCTTT. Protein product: CASSYGEGESEAFF.

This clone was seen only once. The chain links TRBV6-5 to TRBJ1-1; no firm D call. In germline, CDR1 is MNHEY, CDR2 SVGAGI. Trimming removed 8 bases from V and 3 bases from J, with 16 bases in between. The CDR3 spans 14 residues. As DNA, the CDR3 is TGTGCCAGCCGACCGTTACGGGAGGACACTGAAGCTTTCTTT. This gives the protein CASRPLREDTEAFF.

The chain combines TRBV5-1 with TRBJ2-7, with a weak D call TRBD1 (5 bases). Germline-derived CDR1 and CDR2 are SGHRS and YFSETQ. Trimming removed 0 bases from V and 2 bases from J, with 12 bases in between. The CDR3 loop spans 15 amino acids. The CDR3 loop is CASSLGQLGPYEQYF. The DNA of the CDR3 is TGCGCCAGCAGCTTGGGACAGCTCGGGCCCTACGAGCAGTACTTC.

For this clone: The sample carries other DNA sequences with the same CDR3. The CDR3 bases are TGTGCCAGCAGTGAAGCGCTGGCAGGAGTATATGGCTACACCTTC. Encoded protein: CASSEALAGVYGYTF. This rearrangement joins TRBV6-1 to TRBJ1-2; D call uncertain. From germline, CDR1 is MNHNS and CDR2 SASEGT. CDR3 size: 15 residues. Trimming stripped 0 bases from V and 5 bases from J, with 13 bases between.

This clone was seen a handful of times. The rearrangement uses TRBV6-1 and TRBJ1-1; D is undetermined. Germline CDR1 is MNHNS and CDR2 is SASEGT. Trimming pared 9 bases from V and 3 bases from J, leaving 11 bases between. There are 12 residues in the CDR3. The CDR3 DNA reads TGTGCCAGTATTCTCCGGGACACTGAAGCTTTCTTT. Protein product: CASILRDTEAFF.

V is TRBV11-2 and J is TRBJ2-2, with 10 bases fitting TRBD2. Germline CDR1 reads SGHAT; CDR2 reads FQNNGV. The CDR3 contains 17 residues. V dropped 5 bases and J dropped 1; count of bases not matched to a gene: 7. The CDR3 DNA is TGTGCCAGCAGCCCCCGGTTAGCGGGAGGGAACACCGGGGAGCTGTTTTTT. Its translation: CASSPRLAGGNTGELFF.

The CDR3 region is CASSRGLAGGVHEQYF. CDR3 DNA: TGTGCCAGCAGTCGTGGACTAGCGGGAGGTGTCCACGAGCAGTACTTC. The genes are TRBV7-6 and TRBJ2-7, with 14 bases fitting TRBD2. In germline, CDR1 is SGHVS, CDR2 FNYEAQ. The CDR3 extends over 16 amino acids. V gave up 6 bases and J gave up 5 bases; unmatched junction bases: 9.

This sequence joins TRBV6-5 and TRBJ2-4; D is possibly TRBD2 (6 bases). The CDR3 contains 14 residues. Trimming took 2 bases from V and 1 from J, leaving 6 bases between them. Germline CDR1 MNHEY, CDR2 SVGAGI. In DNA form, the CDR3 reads TGTGCCAGCAGTTACGCGGGGGCCAAAAACATTCAGTACTTC. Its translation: CASSYAGAKNIQYF.

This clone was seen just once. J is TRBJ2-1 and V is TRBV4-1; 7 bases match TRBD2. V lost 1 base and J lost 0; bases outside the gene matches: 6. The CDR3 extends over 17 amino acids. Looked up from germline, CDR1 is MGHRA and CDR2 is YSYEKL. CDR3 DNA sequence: TGCGCCAGCAGCCAAGTTCCTAGCGGAAGCTCCTACAATGAGCAGTTCTTC. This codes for CASSQVPSGSSYNEQFF.

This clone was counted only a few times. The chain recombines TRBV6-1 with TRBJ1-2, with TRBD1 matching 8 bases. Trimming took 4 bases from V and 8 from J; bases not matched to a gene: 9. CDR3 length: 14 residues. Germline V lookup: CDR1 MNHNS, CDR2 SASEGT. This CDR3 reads CASSAEQGVRGYTF. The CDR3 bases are TGTGCCAGCAGTGCTGAACAGGGGGTACGGGGCTACACCTTC.